One sample yielded the 26 T cell receptor beta chains listed below, sequenced in a study of Ad26.COV2.S vaccination and SARS-CoV-2 variants. Indicated treatment: about 20 received Ad26.COV2.S at low or high dose, single or two shots; five or six received placebo; per-sample allocation not given. All samples were drawn on day 63, counting from the first vaccine or placebo injection. The repertoire was sequenced with immunoSEQ multiplex PCR; TCRdb's copy has only in-frame clones and lacks some. The sample lists about 350,000 clones; over 75% were seen once. This specimen was peripheral blood, taken in a trial of Ad26.COV2.S vaccine versus placebo. The receptors originated from a person aged 18 to 59 who received the Ad26.COV2.S COVID-19 vaccine or a placebo.

The chain carries TRBV5-1 and TRBJ2-1, with a tentative D call TRBD1 (6 bases). The CDR3 is 18 residues long. V shed 4 bases and J shed 6 bases, with 26 bases lying between them. Germline values: CDR1 SGHRS, CDR2 YFSETQ. In DNA form, the CDR3 reads TGCGCCAGCAGCCGAATCAACAACAGGGTCGGGGATGGCAATGAGCAGTTCTTC. Translation: CASSRINNRVGDGNEQFF. The full variable domain, with the rest looked up from reference TRBV5-1 and TRBJ2-1, is KAGVTQTPRYLIKTRGQQVTLSCSPISGHRSVSWYQQTPGQGLQFLFEYFSETQRNKGNFPGRFSGRQFSNSRSEMNVSTLELGDSALYLCASSRINNRVGDGNEQFFGPGTRLTVL.

This clone has just one count. The gene calls are TRBV6-6 and TRBJ1-4; D not resolved. V dropped 2 bases and J dropped 10 bases, with 5 bases sitting between them. Germline CDR1 MNHNY, CDR2 SVGAGI (reference sequence). The CDR3 length is 11 residues. CDR3 protein: CASSYDGKLFF. In DNA, the CDR3 is TGTGCCAGCAGTTACGATGGAAAACTGTTTTTT.

The rearrangement links TRBV6-2 or TRBV6-3 to TRBJ2-5, with 9 bases aligning to TRBD1. The germline V gene has CDR1 MNHEY and CDR2 SVGEGT. The CDR3 runs 17 residues. The J segment lost 5 bases and the V segment lost 6 bases, leaving 16 bases of the junction unmatched. CDR3 in amino acids: CASSYTAGTGPKETQYF. DNA for the CDR3: TGTGCCAGCAGCTATACAGCCGGGACAGGGCCTAAGGAGACCCAGTACTTC.

The CDR3 DNA is TGTGCCAGCAGCCTTGGGTATGAGCAGTTCTTC. The encoded protein is CASSLGYEQFF. V usage is TRBV12-3 or TRBV12-4 and J usage is TRBJ2-1, with no clear D. This CDR3 has 11 amino acids. Deletions cut 6 bases from V and 8 bases from J, with 8 bases between.

This clone was counted between two and nine times. CDR3 coding DNA: TGTGCCAGCAGCCTCGGACAGGGGGCGCGATTGTATGGCTACACCTTC. It codes for CASSLGQGARLYGYTF. The chain combines TRBV3-1 (or the pseudogene TRBV3-2) with TRBJ1-2, with TRBD1 matching 11 bases. The CDR3 has 16 amino acids. Germline V gene sequence: CDR1 LGHDT, CDR2 YNNKEL (reference sequence). Unmatched junction bases numbered 9, after V lost 4 bases and J lost 5 bases.

This sequence joins TRBV25-1 and TRBJ1-5; 9 nucleotides match TRBD1. This CDR3 comprises 14 residues. Germline CDR1 and CDR2: MGHDK and SYGVNS. Trimming took 8 bases from V and 6 from J; bases not matched to a gene: 8. The CDR3 reads CASGNRDRAQPQHF. The DNA of the CDR3 is TGTGCCAGCGGTAACCGGGACAGGGCTCAGCCCCAGCATTTT.

This clone has a single count. The genes are TRBV5-5 and TRBJ1-5; TRBD1 matches at 10 bases. V was clipped by 2 bases and J by 5 bases; unmatched bases: 7. Germline CDR1 SGHKS, CDR2 YYEKEE (reference sequence). The CDR3 is 16 residues long. The CDR3 sequence is CASSFLAGQGDQPQHF. CDR3 bases: TGTGCCAGCAGCTTCTTAGCTGGACAGGGGGATCAGCCCCAGCATTTT.

This clone was seen only a few times. At one of its ends the junction is not consistent with the germline gene, which may arise from a read error. CDR3 nucleotide sequence: TGTGCCAGCGGCCAGGGCCTCAGCAATCAGCCCCAGCATTTT. Protein sequence: CASGQGLSNQPQHF. This rearrangement joins TRBV3-1 (or the pseudogene TRBV3-2) to TRBJ1-5; tentatively, D is TRBD1 (5 bases). CDR1 LGHDT and CDR2 YNNKEL come from the germline V gene (reference sequence). CDR3 length: 14 amino acids.

The V and J genes are TRBV6-5 and TRBJ1-2, with 9 bases lining up with TRBD1. V was clipped by 4 bases and J by 7 bases; unmatched bases: 4. Germline CDR1 MNHEY, CDR2 SVGAGI. The CDR3 has 13 residues. The CDR3 DNA is TGTGCCAGCAGTTTTACAGGGGGCACTGGCTACACCTTC. Translation: CASSFTGGTGYTF.

The genes are TRBV5-1 and TRBJ1-2; the match to TRBD1 covers 8 bases. The V and J ends lost 4 bases and 1 base, in that order; junction bases with no gene match: 12. Per the germline V gene, CDR1 is SGHRS and CDR2 is YFSETQ. This CDR3 is 17 amino acids long. The CDR3 loop reads CASSKIRGRLLNYGYTF. The CDR3 region has the DNA TGCGCCAGCAGCAAAATCAGGGGGCGACTCCTTAACTATGGCTACACCTTC.

This CDR3 reads CATSDKQESYEQYF. The CDR3 DNA follows: TGTGCCACCAGTGATAAACAGGAATCCTACGAGCAGTACTTC. The J gene is TRBJ2-7, the V gene TRBV24-1; possibly TRBD1 for D (5 bases). Germline CDR1 is KGHDR and CDR2 is SFDVKD. The V gene lost 3 bases and the J gene lost 1 base, with 9 bases spanning the gap. The CDR3 is 14 amino acids.

The rearrangement links TRBV6-4 to TRBJ2-7; maybe TRBD2 (5 bases). The CDR3 covers 12 residues. The germline gives CDR1 MRHNA, CDR2 SNTAGT. In DNA, the CDR3 is TGTCCGAGGGCCTTTTCCACTTACGAGCAGTACTTC. This translates into CPRAFSTYEQYF.

Concerning this clone itself: This sample also contains other DNA sequences that code for the same CDR3. The rearrangement uses TRBV12-3 or TRBV12-4 and TRBJ1-2; D gene uncertain. The CDR3 is 13 residues long. The ends were cut back, 4 bases at V and 4 bases at J, with 10 bases in the middle. CDR3 in amino acids: CASSSDSPYGYTF. The DNA of the CDR3 is TGTGCCAGCAGTTCTGATTCCCCCTATGGCTACACCTTC.

This clone was counted a single time. The chain joins TRBV4-1 to TRBJ1-4; the D is unclear. The CDR3 has 16 residues. The V gene lost 2 bases and the J gene lost 0 bases, with 10 bases spanning the gap. CDR1 and CDR2 from the germline V gene are MGHRA and YSYEKL. This CDR3 reads CASSQLIPPTNEKLFF. CDR3 DNA: TGCGCCAGCAGCCAACTCATCCCCCCAACTAATGAAAAACTGTTTTTT.

This rearrangement joins TRBV10-2 to TRBJ1-2; D is unresolved. Germline lookup yields CDR1 WSHSY and CDR2 SAAADI. Trimming shortened V by 0 bases and J by 4 bases, and 9 bases separated the two germline ends. The CDR3 has 14 residues. The CDR3 DNA is TGCGCCAGCAGTGAGTCGAGCGGCCCCTATGGCTACACCTTC. Translation gives CASSESSGPYGYTF.

The chain uses TRBV6-5 and TRBJ1-5, with D maybe TRBD1 (6 bases). Germline CDR1 is MNHEY and CDR2 is SVGAGI. V lost 3 bases, J lost 4 bases, and 13 bases lay in between. This CDR3 is built from 15 residues. CDR3 residues: CASSYTGKGNQPQHF. CDR3 DNA sequence: TGTGCCAGCAGTTATACAGGGAAAGGAAATCAGCCCCAGCATTTT.

The chain employs TRBV7-9 and TRBJ2-7; 10 bases agree with TRBD1. This CDR3 is built from 16 residues. V dropped 5 bases and J dropped 2; count of bases not matched to a gene: 9. Germline V gives CDR1 SEHNR, CDR2 FQNEAQ (reference sequence). CDR3 residues: CASSDPGQGNPYEQYF. CDR3 sequence (DNA): TGTGCCAGCAGCGATCCGGGACAGGGGAACCCCTACGAGCAGTACTTC.

V gene TRBV30 combines with J gene TRBJ2-7; 9 positions match TRBD1. CDR3 length: 13 residues. CDR1 and CDR2 from the germline V gene are GTSNPN and SVGIG (reference sequence). J gave up 6 bases and V 0 bases, and 3 bases lay outside the gene matches. The CDR3 spells CAWSVQTGGEQYF. The DNA of the CDR3 is TGTGCCTGGAGTGTCCAGACAGGGGGCGAGCAGTACTTC.

The chain joins TRBV6-4 to TRBJ2-1, with D maybe TRBD2 (6 bases). The CDR3 extends over 17 amino acids. The germline V gene encodes CDR1 MRHNA and CDR2 SNTAGT. V dropped 1 base and J dropped 0 bases, with 13 bases sitting between them. CDR3 DNA sequence: TGTGCCAGCAGTGACTGGGACTCGCGAAGCTCCTACAATGAGCAGTTCTTC. This codes for CASSDWDSRSSYNEQFF.

The rearrangement joins TRBV21-1 to TRBJ1-3; the table assigns TRBD1, which was not confirmed against the DNA. TRBV21-1 is given as a pseudogene. This CDR3 is built from 14 residues. CDR3 coding DNA: TGTGCCAGTCCACAGGTCAGCTCTGGAAACACCATATATTTT. The encoded protein is CASPQVSSGNTIYF.

This sequence joins TRBV6-6 and TRBJ2-4, with a possible D match to TRBD2 (5 bases). The germline V and J ends were trimmed by 7 bases and 9 bases, with 13 bases remaining between them. Germline V gives CDR1 MNHNY, CDR2 SVGAGI (reference sequence). CDR3 length equals 12 residues. In DNA, the CDR3 is TGTGCCAGCAAATCCCCCGAGGGCATTCAGTACTTC. It yields the protein CASKSPEGIQYF.

This chain connects TRBV6-6 to TRBJ1-4; 7 nucleotides match TRBD1. Germline V gives CDR1 MNHNY, CDR2 SVGAGI (reference sequence). The CDR3 length is 14 residues. V lost 6 bases and J lost 8; bases outside the gene matches: 9. The CDR3 DNA is TGTGCCAGCAGCTCGGGACAGCCACAGGAAAAACTGTTTTTT. As protein: CASSSGQPQEKLFF.

V usage is TRBV6-5 and J usage is TRBJ1-1; D is perhaps TRBD1 (5 bases). Germline CDR1 MNHEY, CDR2 SVGAGI. There are 14 residues in the CDR3. V was pared by 6 bases and J by 0 bases, with 11 bases between. Here the CDR3 DNA reads TGTGCCAGCAGCCGAGAGGGACTGAACACTGAAGCTTTCTTT. Translation gives CASSREGLNTEAFF.

The count of this clone is one. This CDR3 is CASSLIPGQGDNEQFF. CDR3 nucleotides: TGTGCCAGCAGTCTCATCCCAGGACAGGGCGACAATGAGCAGTTCTTC. The chain uses TRBV7-8 and TRBJ2-1; 8 bases are a match to TRBD1. CDR1 and CDR2 (germline): SGHVS, FQNEAQ. The CDR3 is made up of 16 amino acids. After removal of 6 bases from V and 5 bases from J, the junction contained 12 bases not matched to a gene.

This clone was counted only a few times. The V and J genes are TRBV7-9 and TRBJ2-3; the D is unclear. Trimming took off 2 bases at V and 5 bases at J, with 2 bases between the two ends. This CDR3 has 11 amino acids. Germline V gene sequence: CDR1 SEHNR, CDR2 FQNEAQ (reference sequence). CDR3 amino acids: CASSLRDTQYF. DNA of the CDR3: TGTGCCAGCAGCTTACGAGATACGCAGTATTTT.

This chain joins TRBV5-1 and TRBJ2-7, with 9 positions matching TRBD1. Germline values: CDR1 SGHRS, CDR2 YFSETQ. This CDR3 is built from 14 residues. V gave up 0 bases and J gave up 3 bases; unmatched junction bases: 1. The CDR3 loop reads CASSLGGQGYEQYF. CDR3 in DNA: TGCGCCAGCAGCTTGGGGGGACAGGGCTACGAGCAGTACTTC. Together with reference TRBV5-1 and TRBJ2-7, the CDR3 gives the full variable domain: KAGVTQTPRYLIKTRGQQVTLSCSPISGHRSVSWYQQTPGQGLQFLFEYFSETQRNKGNFPGRFSGRQFSNSRSEMNVSTLELGDSALYLCASSLGGQGYEQYFGPGTRLTVT.